Given below is one TCR beta chain in context. In this sample, this clonotype turned up many times. Its binding antigen is unknown. It has no much larger one-base neighbor in the sample; base qualities were not kept. Ophthalmopathy patients were characterized by moderately to severely active disease, a Clinical Activity Score of at least 3, a NOSPECS grade of at least 4, and a disease duration under 3 months. Patients with other autoimmune diseases, uncontrolled infections, pregnancy or lactation were excluded. Diagnosis relied on clinical symptoms, serum thyroxine, TRAb, thyroid ultrasound and orbital computed tomography. PBMCs were isolated from 7.5 to 10 ml of fresh peripheral blood by Ficoll-Paque density gradient centrifugation. Total RNA was extracted using Trizol reagent, and RNA quality was checked on an Agilent 2100 Bioanalyzer. For CDR1 and CDR2, the germline V gene (reference sequence) lists GTSNPN and SVGIG. For this chain, trimming is 5 bases at the V end and 7 bases at the J end, and the number of junction bases without a gene match is 10. The CDR3 contains 13 residues, cysteine and phenylalanine counted. Here the CDR3 DNA is all that survives: 39 bases in frame from base 1.

For repertoire sequencing, TCR beta CDR3 regions were amplified from RNA transcripts. The first round was an RT-PCR using HTBI primers with the Qiagen OneStep RT-PCR kit, and this first round was followed by a second-round multiplex PCR, then size selection and purification. The libraries underwent paired-end sequencing with 100 bp reads on an Illumina HiSeq2000. The published analysis was carried out like this. SOAPnuke was used to process the reads, removing any read that contained adapters or uncalled bases, had a mean Phred below 15, or lacked an exact match to the constant primer or identifier. High-quality paired reads were merged with COPE v1.2.5. Clonotypes were defined as unique nucleotide sequences and were aligned to IMGT TRB V, D and J references using MiTCR v1.1. Analysis was restricted to V-J combinations with a frequency above 0.0001, which covered about 99% of repertoires. A TCR clonal expansion and chaos score per V-J combination was defined as the ratio of F50 clonal expansion to chaos observed in the TCRdist matrix. Features were reduced by Welch's t-statistics and random forest to over 10 V-J combinations, which fed a naive Bayes classifier. The similarity between thyroid and blood repertoires was quantified using the Morisita-Horn index. TCRdb itself trimmed the public reads at Q25 with fastp, ran MiXCR and retained productive beta chains. Rows with a matching CDR3 protein are joined into one entry that keeps the most common DNA and genes. The V and J calls and clone size are TCRdb's, not the authors'. Counted in this sample were roughly 400,000 distinct CDR3 sequences; around 19% of them appeared once. Jointly, the top ten make up roughly 1.5% of the sample.

The data originate from a study of Graves' ophthalmopathy and Graves' hyperthyroidism (dated by TCRdb to the late 2010s). General notes on the study: Peripheral blood was collected at initial diagnosis, before any treatment. The study used TCR beta repertoire signatures to distinguish Graves' ophthalmopathy from Graves' hyperthyroidism and to predict progression to ophthalmopathy. In total, 135 blood samples were TCR-sequenced: fewer than 50 ophthalmopathy, under 80 hyperthyroidism and some 17 hyperthyroidism-to-ophthalmopathy patients. A discovery set of 95 to 100 patients (more than 40 ophthalmopathy, around 57 stable hyperthyroidism) was enrolled to explore V-J signatures distinguishing ophthalmopathy from hyperthyroidism. An independent validation cohort comprised some 18 hyperthyroidism patients and 15 to 17 patients who later progressed from hyperthyroidism to ophthalmopathy. In six hyperthyroidism patients, the T-cell repertoire of thyroid tissue was compared with the T-cell repertoire of blood. After sampling, hyperthyroidism patients received methimazole starting at 30 mg daily, and ophthalmopathy patients received high-dose intravenous methylprednisolone. The approximately 100 discovery patients were randomly split 7:3 into training and test sets. Summary of the overall study and its limitations: In cross-validation, the 13-signature model distinguished ophthalmopathy from stable hyperthyroidism with just over 85% sensitivity and just under 84% specificity, and in the test set the corresponding values were roughly 80% and 76%. Sample size was not statistically predetermined, and group allocation was not concealed from the investigators. In validation, the model predicted ophthalmopathy progression with 70.59% sensitivity and 72.22% specificity; some 13 predicted patients were CT-confirmed with GO in a median of 6.5 months. Among expanded thyroid clonotypes with frequency above 0.001, most also showed up in blood, which suggests that blood repertoires may reflect the thyroid immune response.

The clonotype comes from a young woman with Graves' ophthalmopathy. Donor details come from another sample of the same person, matched by shared clones. Sequenced: peripheral blood. The chain couples TRBV30 to TRBJ1-2, with 7 junctional bases fitting TRBD1. The CDR3 protein sequence reads: CAWFRGTNSGYTF. The base sequence is TGTGCCTGGTTCAGGGGGACCAATAGTGGCTACACCTTC.